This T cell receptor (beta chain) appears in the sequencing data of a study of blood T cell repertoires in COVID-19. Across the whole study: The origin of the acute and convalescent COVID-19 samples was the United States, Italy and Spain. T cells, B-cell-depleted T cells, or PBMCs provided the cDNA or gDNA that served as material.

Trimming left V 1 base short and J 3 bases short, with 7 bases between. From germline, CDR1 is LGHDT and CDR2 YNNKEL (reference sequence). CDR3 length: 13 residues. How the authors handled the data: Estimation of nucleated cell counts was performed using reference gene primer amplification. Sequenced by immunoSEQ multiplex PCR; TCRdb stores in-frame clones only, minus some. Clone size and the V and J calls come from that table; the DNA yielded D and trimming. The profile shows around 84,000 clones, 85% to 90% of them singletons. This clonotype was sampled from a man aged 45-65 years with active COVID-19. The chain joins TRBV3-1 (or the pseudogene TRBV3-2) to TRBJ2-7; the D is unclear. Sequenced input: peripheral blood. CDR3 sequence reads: CASSQGGGYEQYF. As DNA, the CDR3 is TGTGCCAGCAGCCAAGGTGGCGGCTACGAGCAGTACTTC.